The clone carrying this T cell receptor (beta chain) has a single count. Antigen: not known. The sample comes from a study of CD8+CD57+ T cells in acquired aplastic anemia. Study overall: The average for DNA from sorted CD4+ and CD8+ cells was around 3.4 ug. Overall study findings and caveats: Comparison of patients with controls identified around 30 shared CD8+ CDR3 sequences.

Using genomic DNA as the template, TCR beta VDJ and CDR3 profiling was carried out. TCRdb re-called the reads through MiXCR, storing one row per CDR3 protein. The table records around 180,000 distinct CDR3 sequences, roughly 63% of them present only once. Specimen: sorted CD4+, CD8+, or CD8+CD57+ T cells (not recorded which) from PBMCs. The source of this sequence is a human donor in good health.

In DNA form, the CDR3 reads TGTGCCAGCAGCCGGACTAGCGGGAGTTTGGAGACCCAGTACTTC. Protein product: CASSRTSGSLETQYF. The chain joins TRBV7-3 to TRBJ2-5, with 13 bases that match TRBD2. The germline gives CDR1 SGHTA, CDR2 FQGTGA. The CDR3 consists of 15 residues. V was pared by 5 bases and J by 5 bases, with 5 bases of the junction left unmatched.